This section outlines one T cell receptor beta chain sequence together with its context. This specimen comes from a study of cytomegalovirus exposure and HLA in healthy donors. The PCR had 60 Vbeta and 13 Jbeta primers. Measured with immunoSEQ multiplex PCR; TCRdb has only the in-frame clones, and not every one. The sample totals 130,000 to 150,000 clones; its top ten clones hold less than 3.5%. The CDR3 is made up of 13 amino acids. Trimming left V 0 bases short and J 15 bases short, with 14 bases between. Per germline, CDR1 SGHTA and CDR2 FQGNSA. The sequence came from a man aged 35 to 55 in good health and CMV-seronegative. The chain is built from TRBV7-2 and TRBJ1-4, with D unclear. The material sequenced was PBMCs. This CDR3 reads CASSLATAAKLFF. The CDR3 DNA is TGTGCCAGCAGCTTAGCCACAGCCGCCAAGTTGTTTTTT.